The 22 T cell receptor beta chains given below trace back to one sample, sequenced in a study of OX40 agonist ivuxolimab in advanced cancers. Some clones are missing from TCRdb's copy, which holds only in-frame ones; the method was immunoSEQ multiplex PCR. The repertoire includes about 12,000 clones, under 85% of them detected once, and roughly 20% sits in the top ten. Sequencing was performed on CD4+ or CD8+ T cells sorted from blood, taken in a trial of the OX40 agonist ivuxolimab. The receptors were sampled from an adult with an advanced solid tumor such as melanoma, head and neck, liver or kidney cancer.

The chain employs TRBV5-4 and TRBJ2-1; 12 bases align to TRBD2. The CDR3 spans 18 residues. After removal of 4 bases from V and 4 bases from J, the junction contained 12 bases not matched to a gene. CDR1 SGHNT and CDR2 YYREEE come from the germline V gene (reference sequence). CDR3 nucleotides: TGTGCCAGCAGCATCCCTGGGCTAGCGGGAGGGCCTTACAATGAGCAGTTCTTC. Its translation: CASSIPGLAGGPYNEQFF.

J is TRBJ1-1 and V is TRBV6-5, with a weak D call TRBD1 (5 bases). Trimming took off 0 bases at V and 5 bases at J, with 13 bases between the two ends. There are 15 residues in the CDR3. Per the germline V gene, CDR1 is MNHEY and CDR2 is SVGAGI. The CDR3 bases are TGTGCCAGCAGTTACTCGACTACAGGCGGGACTGAAGCTTTCTTT. This sequence encodes CASSYSTTGGTEAFF.

The chain joins TRBV6-5 to TRBJ1-1; 7 nucleotides match TRBD1. This CDR3 spans 14 amino acids. Germline lookup yields CDR1 MNHEY and CDR2 SVGAGI. Trimming removed 5 bases from V and 2 bases from J; junction bases left unmatched: 5. The CDR3 sequence: CASSPGTANTEAFF. The CDR3 bases are TGTGCCAGCAGTCCCGGGACAGCTAACACTGAAGCTTTCTTT.

This chain connects TRBV27 to TRBJ2-7; D ambiguous. The germline V gene has CDR1 MNHEY and CDR2 SMNVEV (reference sequence). The CDR3 is 16 amino acids. V lost 0 bases to trimming and J lost 2 bases, with 14 bases between them. CDR3 sequence reads: CASSLSVGVGPYEQYF. CDR3 in DNA: TGTGCCAGCAGTTTATCTGTAGGAGTGGGCCCCTACGAGCAGTACTTC.

The rearrangement uses TRBV28 and TRBJ1-5, with TRBD1 matching 7 bases. The CDR3 loop spans 16 amino acids. Germline V gives CDR1 MDHEN, CDR2 SYDVKM. The V gene end was trimmed by 4 bases and the J gene end by 5 bases; junction bases not matched to a gene: 11. CDR3 in DNA: TGTGCCAGCAGTTCAATGCCCCACACAGGGGATCAGCCCCAGCATTTT. Protein product: CASSSMPHTGDQPQHF.

J is TRBJ2-7 and V is TRBV27; the match to TRBD1 covers 8 bases. Trimming took 1 base from V and 3 from J; bases not matched to a gene: 5. CDR1 is MNHEY and CDR2 is SMNVEV in the germline V gene (reference sequence). CDR3 length: 15 residues. DNA for the CDR3: TGTGCCAGCAGTTTATGGCAGGGGGCGGTCTACGAGCAGTACTTC. It encodes CASSLWQGAVYEQYF.

The rearrangement uses TRBV7-9 and TRBJ1-6; possible D gene TRBD1, 5 bases. CDR3 length: 17 amino acids. CDR1 and CDR2 from the germline V gene are SEHNR and FQNEAQ (reference sequence). V was clipped by 1 base and J by 4 bases, with 14 bases between them. This chain's CDR3 is CASSLVDSRFYNSPLHF. CDR3 nucleotide sequence: TGTGCCAGCAGCTTAGTAGACAGCCGATTTTATAATTCACCCCTCCACTTT. The variable domain in full, completed from reference TRBV7-9 and TRBJ1-6, reads DTGVSQNPRHKITKRGQNVTFRCDPISEHNRLYWYRQTLGQGPEFLTYFQNEAQLEKSRLLSDRFSAERPKGSFSTLEIQRTEQGDSAMYLCASSLVDSRFYNSPLHFGNGTRLTVT.

This clone was detected only a few times. The rearrangement links TRBV14 to TRBJ1-2; D gene uncertain. Germline V lookup: CDR1 SGHDN, CDR2 FVKESK. CDR3 length equals 13 residues. V dropped 3 bases and J dropped 6 bases, with 11 bases sitting between them. The CDR3 here is CASSHAGLNGYTF. DNA of the CDR3: TGTGCCAGCAGCCATGCGGGTTTGAATGGCTACACCTTC.

This clone showed up just a few times. The V call is TRBV5-8, the J call TRBJ1-4; TRBD1 might be the D (6 bases). Germline V gene lookup returns CDR1 SGHTS and CDR2 YDEGEE. The V and J ends lost 2 bases and 8 bases respectively, with 22 bases between them. The CDR3 loop spans 17 amino acids. In nucleotides, the CDR3 is TGTGCCAGCAGCTTTTGGGTCTCAAGGACAGCAAGGGAAAAACTGTTTTTT. Translated, it gives CASSFWVSRTAREKLFF.

The rearrangement joins TRBV27 to TRBJ2-7; D is unclear. This CDR3 has 13 residues. Per the germline V gene, CDR1 is MNHEY and CDR2 is SMNVEV (reference sequence). V was trimmed by 6 bases and J by 2 bases, leaving 11 bases between them. The CDR3 spells CASSLTRAYEQYF. The CDR3 coding sequence is TGTGCCAGCAGCTTGACGAGAGCCTACGAGCAGTACTTC.

The rearrangement joins TRBV19 to TRBJ1-3; 7 positions match TRBD1. The CDR3 length is 15 residues. Germline CDR1 LNHDA, CDR2 SQIVND (reference sequence). Trimming removed 8 bases from V and 2 bases from J; junction bases left unmatched: 9. This CDR3 is CASSAGTAPGNTIYF. CDR3 nucleotide sequence: TGTGCCAGTTCTGCCGGGACAGCGCCTGGAAACACCATATATTTT.

V and J are TRBV5-4 and TRBJ2-5; D is possibly TRBD1 or TRBD2 (5 bases each). Germline V CDR1 and CDR2: SGHNT, YYREEE (reference sequence). CDR3 length: 15 amino acids. V lost 2 bases and J 2 bases, leaving 13 bases between the germline ends. This CDR3 is CASSFGTPYQETQYF. The CDR3 coding sequence is TGTGCCAGCAGCTTCGGGACCCCCTATCAAGAGACCCAGTACTTC.

The chain employs TRBV4-3 and TRBJ1-1; 7 positions match TRBD1. The germline CDR1 and CDR2 sequences are LGHNA and YSLEER. V lost 4 bases and J lost 3; bases outside the gene matches: 2. This CDR3 is built from 13 residues. CDR3 sequence reads: CASSPGGYTEAFF. For the CDR3, the DNA is TGCGCCAGCAGCCCAGGGGGATACACTGAAGCTTTCTTT.

The chain combines TRBV6-5 with TRBJ1-4; TRBD1 matches 8 bases. CDR1 and CDR2 (germline): MNHEY, SVGAGI. This CDR3 spans 15 amino acids. Trimming cost V 5 bases and J 5 bases; bases outside gene matches: 7. CDR3 region: CASSQTWTGNEKLFF. The CDR3 nucleotides are TGTGCCAGCAGTCAGACATGGACAGGGAATGAAAAACTGTTTTTT.

The gene calls are TRBV27 and TRBJ1-6, with D possibly TRBD1 on 5 matching bases. Germline values: CDR1 MNHEY, CDR2 SMNVEV (reference sequence). Trimming shortened V by 2 bases and J by 10 bases, and 15 bases separated the two germline ends. There are 15 residues in the CDR3. CDR3 nucleotides: TGTGCCAGCAGTTTACGGTATCAGGGTGGATCACCCCTCCACTTT. Translating gives CASSLRYQGGSPLHF.

The chain is built from TRBV6-5 and TRBJ2-2; D unresolved. The CDR3 is 15 amino acids. Germline V lookup: CDR1 MNHEY, CDR2 SVGAGI. The ends were cut back, 2 bases at V and 1 base at J, with 8 bases in the middle. CDR3 sequence reads: CASSYGPGNTGELFF. For the CDR3, the DNA is TGTGCCAGCAGTTACGGACCCGGGAACACCGGGGAGCTGTTTTTT.

The chain carries TRBV27 and TRBJ1-1, with a tentative D call TRBD1 (5 bases). Germline lookup yields CDR1 MNHEY and CDR2 SMNVEV (reference sequence). V lost 4 bases and J lost 4, with 16 bases in between. The CDR3 has 15 residues. The CDR3 DNA is TGTGCCAGCAGTTCCCACATCGGGGGGGGCACTGAAGCTTTCTTT. Translating it yields CASSSHIGGGTEAFF.

To note about this clone: One end of the junction does not line up with germline, which may come from a read error. This chain uses TRBV5-1 with TRBJ1-5; no reliable D call. CDR1 is SGHRS and CDR2 is YFSETQ in the germline V gene. This CDR3 spans 13 amino acids. CDR3 DNA: TGTGCCAGCAGCCCTGAGCGGGGACAGCCCCAGCATTTT. Residues: CASSPERGQPQHF.

The chain recombines TRBV7-7 with TRBJ2-7; possible D gene TRBD2, 6 bases. Germline loops: CDR1 SSHAT, CDR2 FNYEAQ (reference sequence). The length of the CDR3 is 14 residues. Trimming shortened V by 4 bases and J by 7 bases, and 17 bases separated the two germline ends. The CDR3 DNA reads TGTGCCAGCAGCTCGCCTAGCGCCTTGGGGGAGCAGTACTTC. This encodes CASSSPSALGEQYF.

The CDR3 protein is CASSSRLGTEDYGYTF. The CDR3 DNA reads TGTGCCAGCAGTTCTCGCCTCGGGACAGAAGACTATGGCTACACCTTC. This chain joins TRBV6-4 and TRBJ1-2, with 7 bases fitting TRBD1. The CDR3 is 16 residues long. J gave up 3 bases and V 5 bases, and 12 bases lay outside the gene matches. Germline CDR1 MRHNA, CDR2 SNTAGT.

This clone has a single count. This chain uses TRBV5-1 with TRBJ2-1, with 7 bases aligning to TRBD1. The CDR3 loop spans 14 amino acids. CDR1 and CDR2 (germline): SGHRS, YFSETQ. Trimming took 4 bases from V and 5 from J; bases not matched to a gene: 6. The CDR3 reads CASSPPGQHNEQFF. The CDR3 DNA sequence: TGCGCCAGCAGCCCTCCGGGACAGCACAATGAGCAGTTCTTC. The full variable domain, completed using reference TRBV5-1 and TRBJ2-1, is KAGVTQTPRYLIKTRGQQVTLSCSPISGHRSVSWYQQTPGQGLQFLFEYFSETQRNKGNFPGRFSGRQFSNSRSEMNVSTLELGDSALYLCASSPPGQHNEQFFGPGTRLTVL.

The chain uses TRBV27 and TRBJ1-2; tentatively, D is TRBD1 (5 bases). CDR1 is MNHEY, CDR2 SMNVEV, per germline (reference sequence). Trimming pared 6 bases from V and 5 bases from J, leaving 13 bases between. This CDR3 comprises 13 residues. The CDR3 is CASRSGLYYGYTF. Written as DNA, the CDR3 is TGTGCCAGCAGATCGGGACTCTATTATGGCTACACCTTC.